The present TCR beta chain was sequenced within a study of regulatory T cells in long-lasting Graves disease. Looking at the study overall: Antithyroid drug use was under 3 months in newly diagnosed Graves' patients.

CDR3 regions were amplified by Arm-PCR using iRepertoire HTBI primers to build TCR beta libraries. TCRdb ran MiXCR on the multiplex PCR reads and lists one entry per CDR3 protein. The sample gives 450,000 to 500,000 distinct CDR3 sequences, around 15% of which show up once; 9% to 15% is in the top ten. In germline, CDR1 is SGHRS, CDR2 YFSETQ. The J segment lost 0 bases and the V segment lost 3 bases, leaving 9 bases of the junction unmatched. The CDR3 is 16 amino acids. Indicated time point: newly diagnosed GD, antithyroid drugs for less than 3 months. PBMC RNA served as the TCR library source. The sample was also linked to a second study, of T cells in Graves' hyperthyroidism and ophthalmopathy.

The genes are TRBV5-1 and TRBJ2-7; 7 positions match TRBD2. The TCR comes from a man aged 40-55 years with Graves disease. The sample consisted of peripheral blood mononuclear cells (PBMCs), taken at new diagnosis, from a patient treated with antithyroid drugs. The CDR3 DNA reads as TGCGCCAGCAGCTGGTTTAGCGGGCGTAGCTCCTACGAGCAGTACTTC. Amino acids: CASSWFSGRSSYEQYF.